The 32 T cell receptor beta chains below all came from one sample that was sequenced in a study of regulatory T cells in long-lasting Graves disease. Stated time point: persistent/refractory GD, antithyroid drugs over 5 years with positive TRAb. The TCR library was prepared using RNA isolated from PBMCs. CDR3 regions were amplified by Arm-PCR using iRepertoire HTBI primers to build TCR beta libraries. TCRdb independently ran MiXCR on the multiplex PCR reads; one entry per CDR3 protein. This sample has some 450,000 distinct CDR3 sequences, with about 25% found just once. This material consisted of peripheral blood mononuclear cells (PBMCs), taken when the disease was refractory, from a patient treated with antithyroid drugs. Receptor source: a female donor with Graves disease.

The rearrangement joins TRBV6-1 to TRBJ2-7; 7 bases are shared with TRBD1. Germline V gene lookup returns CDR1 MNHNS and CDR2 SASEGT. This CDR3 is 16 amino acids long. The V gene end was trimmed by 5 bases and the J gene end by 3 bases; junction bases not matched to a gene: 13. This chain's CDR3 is CASSRKSTGSFYEQYF. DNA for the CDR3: TGTGCCAGCAGTCGCAAATCGACAGGGTCCTTCTACGAGCAGTACTTC.

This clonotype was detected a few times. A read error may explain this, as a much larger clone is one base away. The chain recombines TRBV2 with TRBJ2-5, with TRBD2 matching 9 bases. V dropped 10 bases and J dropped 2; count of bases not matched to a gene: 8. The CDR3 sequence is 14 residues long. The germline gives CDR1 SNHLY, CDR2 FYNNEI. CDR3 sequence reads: CANGAGGKQETQYF. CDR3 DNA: TGTGCCAACGGAGCGGGAGGAAAGCAAGAGACCCAGTACTTC.

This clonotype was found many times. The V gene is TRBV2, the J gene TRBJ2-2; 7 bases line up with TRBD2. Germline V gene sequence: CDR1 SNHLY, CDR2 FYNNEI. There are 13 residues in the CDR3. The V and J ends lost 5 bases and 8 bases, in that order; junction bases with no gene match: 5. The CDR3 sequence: CASSLGGLGELFF. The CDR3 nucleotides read TGTGCCAGCAGTCTCGGGGGACTAGGGGAGCTGTTTTTT. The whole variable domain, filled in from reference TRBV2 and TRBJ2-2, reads EPEVTQTPSHQVTQMGQEVILRCVPISNHLYFYWYRQILGQKVEFLVSFYNNEISEKSEIFDDQFSVERPDGSNFTLKIRSTKLEDSAMYFCASSLGGLGELFFGEGSRLTVL.

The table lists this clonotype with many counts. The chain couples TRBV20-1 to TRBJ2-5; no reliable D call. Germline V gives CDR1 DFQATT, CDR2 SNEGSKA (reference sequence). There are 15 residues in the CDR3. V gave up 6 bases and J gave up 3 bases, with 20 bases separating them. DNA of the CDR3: TGCAGTGCGACCCGTTGGGGAAATTCAGAAGAGACCCAGTACTTC. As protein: CSATRWGNSEETQYF.

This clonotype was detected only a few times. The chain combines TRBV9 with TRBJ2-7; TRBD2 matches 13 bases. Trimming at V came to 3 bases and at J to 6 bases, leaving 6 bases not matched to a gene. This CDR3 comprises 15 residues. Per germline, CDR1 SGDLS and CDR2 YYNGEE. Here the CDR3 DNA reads TGTGCCAGCAGCGAATTAGGACTAGCGGGAGCCGAGCAGTACTTC. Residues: CASSELGLAGAEQYF.

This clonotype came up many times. In DNA form, the CDR3 reads TGTGCCAGCAGGCGGGTAACCACTGAAGCTTTCTTT. Its protein is CASRRVTTEAFF. This rearrangement joins TRBV12-3 or TRBV12-4 to TRBJ1-1; unclear D gene. This CDR3 region has 12 residues. V was shortened by 6 bases and J by 4 bases, with 9 bases between the two germline ends.

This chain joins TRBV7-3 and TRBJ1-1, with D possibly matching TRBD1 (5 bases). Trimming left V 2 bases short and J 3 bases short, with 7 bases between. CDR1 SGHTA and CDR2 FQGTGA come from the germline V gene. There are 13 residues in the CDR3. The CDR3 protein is CASSLQGHTEAFF. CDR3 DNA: TGTGCCAGCAGCTTACAGGGTCACACTGAAGCTTTCTTT.

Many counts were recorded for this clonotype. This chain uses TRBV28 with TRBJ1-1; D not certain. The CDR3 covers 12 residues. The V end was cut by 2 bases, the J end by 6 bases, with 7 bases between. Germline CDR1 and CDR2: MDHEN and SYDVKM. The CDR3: CASSLQTAEAFF. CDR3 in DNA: TGTGCCAGCAGTTTACAAACAGCTGAAGCTTTCTTT.

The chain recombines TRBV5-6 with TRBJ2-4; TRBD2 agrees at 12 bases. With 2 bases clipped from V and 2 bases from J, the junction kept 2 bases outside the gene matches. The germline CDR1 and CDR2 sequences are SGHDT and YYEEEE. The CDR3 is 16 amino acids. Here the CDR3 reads CASSFGLAGTKNIQYF. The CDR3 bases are TGTGCCAGCAGCTTCGGACTAGCGGGAACCAAAAACATTCAGTACTTC.

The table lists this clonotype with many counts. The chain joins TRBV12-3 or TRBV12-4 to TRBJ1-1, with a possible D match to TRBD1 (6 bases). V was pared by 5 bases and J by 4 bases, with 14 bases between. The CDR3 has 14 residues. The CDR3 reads CASSLFQGTTEAFF. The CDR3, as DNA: TGTGCCAGCAGTCTATTCCAGGGGACCACTGAAGCTTTCTTT.

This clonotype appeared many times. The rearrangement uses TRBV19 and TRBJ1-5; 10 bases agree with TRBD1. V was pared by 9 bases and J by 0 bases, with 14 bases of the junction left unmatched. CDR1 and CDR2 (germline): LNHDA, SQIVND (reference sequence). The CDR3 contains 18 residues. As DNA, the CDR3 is TGTGCCAGCCGAAGGCGGGGGGGACAGGGGTCTAGCAATCAGCCCCAGCATTTT. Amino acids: CASRRRGGQGSSNQPQHF.

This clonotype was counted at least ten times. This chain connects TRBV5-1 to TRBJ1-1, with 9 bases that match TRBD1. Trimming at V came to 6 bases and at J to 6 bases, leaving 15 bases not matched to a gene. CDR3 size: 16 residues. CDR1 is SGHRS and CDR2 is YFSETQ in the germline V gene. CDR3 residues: CASTPPGTGSEAEAFF. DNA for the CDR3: TGCGCCAGCACCCCTCCCGGGACAGGGTCGGAGGCTGAAGCTTTCTTT.

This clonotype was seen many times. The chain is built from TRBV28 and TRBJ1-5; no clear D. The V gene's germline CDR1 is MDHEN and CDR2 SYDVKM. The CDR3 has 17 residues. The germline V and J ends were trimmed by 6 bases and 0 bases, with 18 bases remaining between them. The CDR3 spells CASRASAAGHSNQPQHF. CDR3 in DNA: TGTGCCAGCAGGGCGAGCGCGGCAGGCCATAGCAATCAGCCCCAGCATTTT.

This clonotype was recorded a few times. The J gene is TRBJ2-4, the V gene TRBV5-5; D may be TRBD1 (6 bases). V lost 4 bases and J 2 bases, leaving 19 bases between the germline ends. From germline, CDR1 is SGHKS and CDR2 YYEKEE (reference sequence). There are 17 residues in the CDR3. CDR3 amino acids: CASSPLSTGSTKNIQYF. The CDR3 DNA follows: TGTGCCAGCAGCCCGCTGTCGACAGGCTCGACCAAAAACATTCAGTACTTC.

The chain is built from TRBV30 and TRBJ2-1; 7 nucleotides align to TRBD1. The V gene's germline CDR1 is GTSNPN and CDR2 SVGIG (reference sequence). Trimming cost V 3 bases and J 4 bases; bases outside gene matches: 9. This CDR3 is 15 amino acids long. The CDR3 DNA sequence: TGTGCCTGGAGGGACCGGACAGGCTTATACAATGAGCAGTTCTTC. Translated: CAWRDRTGLYNEQFF.

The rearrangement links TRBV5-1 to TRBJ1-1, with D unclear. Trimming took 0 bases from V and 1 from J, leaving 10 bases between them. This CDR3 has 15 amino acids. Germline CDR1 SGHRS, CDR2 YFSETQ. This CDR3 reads CASSLDGYPNTEAFF. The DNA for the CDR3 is TGCGCCAGCAGCTTGGATGGATACCCGAACACTGAAGCTTTCTTT.

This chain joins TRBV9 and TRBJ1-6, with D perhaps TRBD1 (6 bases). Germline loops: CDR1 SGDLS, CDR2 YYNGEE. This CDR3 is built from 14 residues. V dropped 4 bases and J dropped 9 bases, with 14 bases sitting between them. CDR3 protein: CASSITGTLSPLHF. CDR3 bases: TGTGCCAGCAGCATTACAGGGACACTTTCACCCCTCCACTTT.

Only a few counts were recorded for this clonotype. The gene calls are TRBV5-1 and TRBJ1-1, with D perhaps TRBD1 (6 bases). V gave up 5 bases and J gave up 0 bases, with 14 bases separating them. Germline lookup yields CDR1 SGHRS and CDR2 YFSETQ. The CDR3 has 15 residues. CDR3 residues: CASSDGGRVNTEAFF. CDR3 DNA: TGCGCCAGCAGTGATGGGGGGCGCGTGAACACTGAAGCTTTCTTT.

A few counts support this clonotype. CDR3 loop: CASSLGGLAGGPSYEQYF. The CDR3 DNA reads as TGCGCCAGCAGCTTGGGGGGACTAGCGGGAGGGCCGTCCTACGAGCAGTACTTC. The chain recombines TRBV5-1 with TRBJ2-7; 16 nucleotides line up with TRBD2. The CDR3 has 18 amino acids. Unmatched junction bases numbered 4, after V lost 0 bases and J lost 1 base. Germline loops: CDR1 SGHRS, CDR2 YFSETQ.

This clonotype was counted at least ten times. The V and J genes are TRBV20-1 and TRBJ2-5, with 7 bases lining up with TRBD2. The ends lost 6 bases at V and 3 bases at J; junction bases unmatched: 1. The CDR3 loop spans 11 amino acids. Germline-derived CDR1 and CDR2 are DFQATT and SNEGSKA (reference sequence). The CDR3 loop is CSAGGKETQYF. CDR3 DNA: TGCAGTGCGGGGGGGAAAGAGACCCAGTACTTC.

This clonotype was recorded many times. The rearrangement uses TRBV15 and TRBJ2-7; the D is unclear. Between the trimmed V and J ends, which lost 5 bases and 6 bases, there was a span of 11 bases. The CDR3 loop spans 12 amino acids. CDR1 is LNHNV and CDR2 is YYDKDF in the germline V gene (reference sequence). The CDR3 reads CATSSSGGEQYF. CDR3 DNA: TGTGCCACCAGCTCAAGTGGCGGCGAGCAGTACTTC. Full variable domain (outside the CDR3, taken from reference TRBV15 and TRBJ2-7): DAMVIQNPRYQVTQFGKPVTLSCSQTLNHNVMYWYQQKSSQAPKLLFHYYDKDFNNEADTPDNFQSRRPNTSFCFLDIRSPGLGDTAMYLCATSSSGGEQYFGPGTRLTVT.

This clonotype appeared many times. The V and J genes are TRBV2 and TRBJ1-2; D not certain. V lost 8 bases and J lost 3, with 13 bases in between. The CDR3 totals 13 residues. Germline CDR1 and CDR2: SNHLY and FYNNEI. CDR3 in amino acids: CASGMDGDYGYTF. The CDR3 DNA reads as TGTGCCAGCGGGATGGACGGGGACTATGGCTACACCTTC.

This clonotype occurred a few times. In DNA, the CDR3 is TGCAGCGTTACGGGGTTTGAAGTGTATGGCTACACCTTC. This sequence encodes CSVTGFEVYGYTF. This chain uses TRBV29-1 with TRBJ1-2; D not certain. V shed 5 bases and J shed 5 bases, with 15 bases lying between them. The V gene's germline CDR1 is SQVTM and CDR2 ANQGSEA. There are 13 residues in the CDR3.

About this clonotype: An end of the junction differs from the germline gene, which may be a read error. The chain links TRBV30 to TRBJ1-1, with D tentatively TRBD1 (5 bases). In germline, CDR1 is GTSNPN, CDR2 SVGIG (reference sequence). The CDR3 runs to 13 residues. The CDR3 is CAWSVGTNAEAFF. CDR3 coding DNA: TGTGCCTGGAGTGTAGGGACGAACGCTGAAGCTTTCTTT.

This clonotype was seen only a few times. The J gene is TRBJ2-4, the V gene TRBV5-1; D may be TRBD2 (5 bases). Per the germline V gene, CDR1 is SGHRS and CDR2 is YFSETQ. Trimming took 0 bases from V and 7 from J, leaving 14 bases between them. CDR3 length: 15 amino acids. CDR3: CASSLVEGVENIQYF. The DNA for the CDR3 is TGCGCCAGCAGCTTGGTTGAGGGAGTTGAGAACATTCAGTACTTC.

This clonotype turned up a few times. This chain's CDR3 is CASSSRPLYQPQHF. CDR3 in DNA: TGTGCCAGCAGTAGCAGGCCGTTATATCAGCCCCAGCATTTT. The V gene is TRBV28, the J gene TRBJ1-5; D unclear. Trimming took 5 bases from V and 5 from J, leaving 13 bases between them. The CDR3 is 14 amino acids. Germline-derived CDR1 and CDR2 are MDHEN and SYDVKM.

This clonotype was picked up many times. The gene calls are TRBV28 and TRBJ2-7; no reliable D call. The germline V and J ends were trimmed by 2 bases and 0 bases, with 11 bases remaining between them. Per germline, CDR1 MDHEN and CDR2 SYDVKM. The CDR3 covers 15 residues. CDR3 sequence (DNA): TGTGCCAGCAGTTTAGAGCGCCCTGTCTCCTACGAGCAGTACTTC. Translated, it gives CASSLERPVSYEQYF. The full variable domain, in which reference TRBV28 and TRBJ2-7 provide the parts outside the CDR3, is DVKVTQSSRYLVKRTGEKVFLECVQDMDHENMFWYRQDPGLGLRLIYFSYDVKMKEKGDIPEGYSVSREKKERFSLILESASTNQTSMYLCASSLERPVSYEQYFGPGTRLTVT.

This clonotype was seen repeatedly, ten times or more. CDR3 in amino acids: CASSPPGWITNYGYTF. The CDR3 DNA reads TGTGCCAGCTCACCACCGGGATGGATAACTAACTATGGCTACACCTTC. This sequence joins TRBV18 and TRBJ1-2; D is unresolved. The CDR3 sequence is 16 residues long. V was clipped by 0 bases and J by 0 bases, with 11 bases between them. CDR1 KGHSH and CDR2 LQKENI come from the germline V gene.

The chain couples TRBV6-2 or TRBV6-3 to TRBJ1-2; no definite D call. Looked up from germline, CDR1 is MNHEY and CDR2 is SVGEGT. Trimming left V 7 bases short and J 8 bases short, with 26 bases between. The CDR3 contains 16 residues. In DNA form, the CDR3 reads TGTGCCAGCACCTTAGGACGGACCCCTTCCACTCGGGGCTACACCTTC. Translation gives CASTLGRTPSTRGYTF.

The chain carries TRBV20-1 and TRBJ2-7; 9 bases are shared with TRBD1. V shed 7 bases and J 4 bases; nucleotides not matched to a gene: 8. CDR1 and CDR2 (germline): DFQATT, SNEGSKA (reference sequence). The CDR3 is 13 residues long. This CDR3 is CSVLGTGYYEQYF. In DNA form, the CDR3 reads TGCAGTGTACTGGGGACAGGGTATTACGAGCAGTACTTC.

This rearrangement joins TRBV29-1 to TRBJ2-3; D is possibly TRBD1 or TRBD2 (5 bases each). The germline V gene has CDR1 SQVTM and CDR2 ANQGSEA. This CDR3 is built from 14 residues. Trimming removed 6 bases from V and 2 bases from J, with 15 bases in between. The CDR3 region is CSVLRGQATDTQYF. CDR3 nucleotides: TGCAGCGTCCTACGGGGCCAGGCCACAGATACGCAGTATTTT.

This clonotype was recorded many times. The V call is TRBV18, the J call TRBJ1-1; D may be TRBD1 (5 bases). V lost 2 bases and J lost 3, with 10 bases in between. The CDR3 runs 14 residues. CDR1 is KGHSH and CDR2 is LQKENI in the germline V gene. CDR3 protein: CASSPNLGDTEAFF. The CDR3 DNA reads TGTGCCAGCTCACCAAATTTAGGGGACACTGAAGCTTTCTTT.